This entry lists 32 T cell receptor beta chains sequenced from one sample in a study of Graves' ophthalmopathy and Graves' hyperthyroidism. Investigators amplified TCR beta CDR3 regions from RNA transcripts. HTBI-primed first-round RT-PCR preceded second-round multiplex PCR. Via MiXCR, TCRdb re-called the multiplex PCR reads, giving one row per CDR3 protein. Of some 1.1 million distinct CDR3 sequences in the sample, around a third were seen once. The material sequenced was peripheral blood or thyroid tissue (not recorded which). The receptors were gathered from an adult man with Graves' hyperthyroidism.

J is TRBJ2-7 and V is TRBV10-3, with no clear D. Per the germline V gene, CDR1 is ENHRY and CDR2 is SYGVKD. This CDR3 is 12 amino acids long. The ends were cut back, 11 bases at V and 0 bases at J, with 11 bases in the middle. DNA of the CDR3: TGTGCCGTTTGGCCTAGCTCCTACGAGCAGTACTTC. It is translated as CAVWPSSYEQYF.

This clonotype was detected ten times or more. V usage is TRBV15 and J usage is TRBJ1-5; 8 positions agree with TRBD1. V lost 4 bases, J lost 3 bases, and 8 bases stayed unmatched. Germline CDR1 reads LNHNV; CDR2 reads YYDKDF (reference sequence). CDR3 length equals 16 residues. CDR3 loop: CATSTGQGRLNQPQHF. In DNA, the CDR3 is TGTGCCACCAGCACCGGACAGGGAAGACTCAATCAGCCCCAGCATTTT.

This clonotype was counted ten times or more. The CDR3, as DNA: TGCAGTGCCGCGGGCCTCGTGGGGAGGCGGGAGACCCAGTACTTC. As protein: CSAAGLVGRRETQYF. The V gene is TRBV20-1, the J gene TRBJ2-5, with D maybe TRBD2 (6 bases). CDR1 is DFQATT and CDR2 is SNEGSKA in the germline V gene (reference sequence). V lost 6 bases and J lost 5, with 22 bases in between. This CDR3 has 15 residues.

This clonotype was picked up many times. The rearrangement uses TRBV5-1 and TRBJ1-1; D may be TRBD1 (5 bases). CDR1 is SGHRS, CDR2 YFSETQ, per germline. This CDR3 is 13 amino acids long. V shed 7 bases and J shed 2 bases, with 12 bases lying between them. CDR3 sequence (DNA): TGCGCCAGCGGCCAGGGATACAACACTGAAGCTTTCTTT. Encoded protein: CASGQGYNTEAFF.

At least ten counts were recorded for this clonotype. The chain couples TRBV6-5 to TRBJ2-5; 7 bases fit TRBD1. Germline V CDR1 and CDR2: MNHEY, SVGAGI. With V trimmed by 0 bases and J by 2 bases, 0 bases remained unmatched. The CDR3 is 14 residues long. Here the CDR3 DNA reads TGTGCCAGCAGTTACTCGACAGGGCAAGAGACCCAGTACTTC. The encoded protein is CASSYSTGQETQYF.

This clonotype was counted once. V gene TRBV5-1 combines with J gene TRBJ2-7; weak D call: TRBD1 (7 bases). Germline CDR1 and CDR2: SGHRS and YFSETQ. CDR3 length: 14 residues. V lost 4 bases and J lost 3, with 14 bases in between. The DNA of the CDR3 is TGCGCCAGCAGCGCCAGGGGGGCAAACTACGAGCAGTACTTC. Its protein is CASSARGANYEQYF.

The V gene is TRBV20-1, the J gene TRBJ2-3; 13 bases agree with TRBD2. The CDR3 extends over 14 amino acids. Losses at the gene ends were 1 base for V and 6 bases for J; bases not matched to a gene: 1. CDR1 DFQATT and CDR2 SNEGSKA come from the germline V gene (reference sequence). The CDR3 spells CSARGTSGSDTQYF. Written as DNA, the CDR3 is TGCAGTGCTAGAGGGACTAGCGGGAGTGATACGCAGTATTTT.

This clonotype was recorded at least ten times. The CDR3 nucleotides are TGTGCCAGCAGTTTAGGTCCAGTCTATGGCTACACCTTC. Translating it yields CASSLGPVYGYTF. The chain is built from TRBV12-3 or TRBV12-4 and TRBJ1-2, with D unresolved. The CDR3 contains 13 residues. Trimming pared 1 base from V and 4 bases from J, leaving 7 bases between.

This CDR3 reads CSARDPQGAGETQYF. The CDR3 nucleotides read TGCAGTGCTAGAGACCCACAGGGGGCCGGGGAGACCCAGTACTTC. V and J are TRBV20-1 and TRBJ2-5; 9 positions match TRBD1. With 0 bases clipped from V and 5 bases from J, the junction kept 7 bases outside the gene matches. The CDR3 totals 15 residues. The germline V gene encodes CDR1 DFQATT and CDR2 SNEGSKA (reference sequence).

The table lists this clonotype with many counts. A junction boundary mismatches the germline segment, possibly from a read error. The chain couples TRBV19 to TRBJ1-1; 8 bases align to TRBD1. The CDR3 spans 13 residues. The germline gives CDR1 LNHDA, CDR2 SQIVND (reference sequence). CDR3 sequence (DNA): TGTGCCAGTAGTTTGACAGGGGCGACTGGAGCTTTCTTT. Its protein is CASSLTGATGAFF. The complete variable domain, with remaining parts taken from reference TRBV19 and TRBJ1-1, reads DGGITQSPKYLFRKEGQNVTLSCEQNLNHDAMYWYRQDPGQGLRLIYYSQIVNDFQKGDIAEGYSVSREKKESFPLTVTSAQKNPTAFYLCASSLTGATGAFFGQGTRLTVV.

This clonotype was seen repeatedly, ten times or more. The chain recombines TRBV14 with TRBJ1-1; no firm D call. V dropped 4 bases and J dropped 11 bases, with 17 bases sitting between them. Per the germline V gene, CDR1 is SGHDN and CDR2 is FVKESK. This CDR3 has 13 amino acids. The CDR3 DNA reads as TGTGCCAGCAGCCTCATAGGGAGGGAATTGGCTTTCTTT. Translation: CASSLIGRELAFF. Supplemented by reference TRBV14 and TRBJ1-1, the full variable domain reads EAGVTQFPSHSVIEKGQTVTLRCDPISGHDNLYWYRRVMGKEIKFLLHFVKESKQDESGMPNNRFLAERTGGTYSTLKVQPAELEDSGVYFCASSLIGRELAFFGQGTRLTVV.

The CDR3 DNA reads TGCAGCGTGAGGGGCGGACGGGAGCTGTTTTTT. It encodes CSVRGGRELFF. The V and J genes are TRBV29-1 and TRBJ2-2; D tentatively fits TRBD1 or TRBD2 (5 bases each). CDR3 length: 11 amino acids. Germline lookup yields CDR1 SQVTM and CDR2 ANQGSEA. V gave up 6 bases and J gave up 9 bases, with 11 bases separating them.

This clonotype was recorded at least ten times. The chain is built from TRBV20-1 and TRBJ1-2; the match to TRBD1 covers 11 bases. The CDR3 consists of 15 residues. Germline assignment: CDR1 DFQATT and CDR2 SNEGSKA (reference sequence). Germline trimming cut 6 bases from V and 6 bases from J; bases unmatched to any gene: 12. The CDR3 is CSARGFGQGAHGYTF. The CDR3, as DNA: TGCAGTGCGAGGGGATTCGGACAGGGGGCACATGGCTACACCTTC.

This chain uses TRBV20-1 with TRBJ2-2, with 13 bases aligning to TRBD2. In germline, CDR1 is DFQATT, CDR2 SNEGSKA (reference sequence). This CDR3 spans 17 amino acids. With V trimmed by 3 bases and J by 6 bases, 10 bases remained unmatched. CDR3 sequence (DNA): TGCAGTGCTAGGCCGGGACTAGCGGGGTTCGGTTCCGGGGAGCTGTTTTTT. Translation: CSARPGLAGFGSGELFF.

Turning to this clonotype: The germline gene is not matched at one end of the junction; a read error may be the cause. The chain carries TRBV5-1 and TRBJ2-2, with D possibly called TRBD1 or TRBD2 (5 bases each). The germline CDR1 and CDR2 sequences are SGHRS and YFSETQ. CDR3 size: 13 residues. The CDR3 is CAGSLGTYGELFF. The CDR3 DNA sequence: TGCGCCGGCAGCTTGGGGACGTACGGGGAGCTGTTTTTT.

The sample holds many counts of this clonotype. The chain carries TRBV20-1 and TRBJ1-5; 8 positions agree with TRBD1. The germline CDR1 and CDR2 sequences are DFQATT and SNEGSKA (reference sequence). Trimming took 5 bases from V and 3 from J; bases not matched to a gene: 6. The length of the CDR3 is 14 residues. The CDR3 nucleotides read TGCAGTGCTGACGGACAGGGAAACAATCAGCCCCAGCATTTT. Its protein product is CSADGQGNNQPQHF.

There are a few counts of this clonotype. This chain links TRBV10-3 with TRBJ2-7, with D perhaps TRBD2 (6 bases). V lost 4 bases and J 6 bases, leaving 16 bases between the germline ends. Germline V gene data show CDR1 as ENHRY and CDR2 as SYGVKD. CDR3 length: 14 amino acids. DNA of the CDR3: TGTGCCATCAGTGTGGAGGGTCTGCCGGGCGAGCAGTACTTC. Protein sequence: CAISVEGLPGEQYF.

This clonotype was detected many times. The V gene is TRBV25-1, the J gene TRBJ1-4, with TRBD1 matching 8 bases. Looked up from germline, CDR1 is MGHDK and CDR2 is SYGVNS. The CDR3 totals 13 residues. J lost 7 bases, V lost 4 bases, and 2 bases had no gene match. The CDR3 nucleotides are TGTGCCAGCAGTGGACAGGGGTCTGAAAAACTGTTTTTT. Translating it yields CASSGQGSEKLFF. Variable domain in full (rest from reference TRBV25-1 and TRBJ1-4): EADIYQTPRYLVIGTGKKITLECSQTMGHDKMYWYQQDPGMELHLIHYSYGVNSTEKGDLSSESTVSRIRTEHFPLTLESARPSHTSQYLCASSGQGSEKLFFGSGTQLSVL.

V and J are TRBV6-5 and TRBJ1-5; D call uncertain. The germline V and J ends were trimmed by 4 bases and 4 bases, with 11 bases remaining between them. CDR3 length equals 14 residues. Germline loops: CDR1 MNHEY, CDR2 SVGAGI. CDR3 nucleotide sequence: TGTGCCAGCAGTTCAACTCCACTAAATCAGCCCCAGCATTTT. This encodes CASSSTPLNQPQHF.

This sequence joins TRBV7-9 and TRBJ1-6, with 7 bases matching TRBD1. The CDR3 consists of 15 residues. Per germline, CDR1 SEHNR and CDR2 FQNEAQ (reference sequence). The V and J ends lost 4 bases and 8 bases, in that order; junction bases with no gene match: 8. In nucleotides, the CDR3 is TGTGCCAGCAGCTCCCAGACAGGGTCGGATTCACCCCTCCACTTT. This encodes CASSSQTGSDSPLHF.

The V and J genes are TRBV7-2 and TRBJ2-7; 13 bases are shared with TRBD2. J gave up 2 bases and V 5 bases, and 15 bases lay outside the gene matches. CDR1 SGHTA and CDR2 FQGNSA come from the germline V gene. This CDR3 contains 19 residues. The CDR3 here is CASSQELAGGPKVAYEQYF. CDR3 sequence (DNA): TGTGCCAGCAGCCAAGAACTAGCGGGAGGGCCCAAGGTAGCCTACGAGCAGTACTTC.

There are many counts of this clonotype. This chain joins TRBV20-1 and TRBJ1-5; D not resolved. The germline gives CDR1 DFQATT, CDR2 SNEGSKA (reference sequence). Trimming pared 3 bases from V and 4 bases from J, leaving 16 bases between. The CDR3 has 15 residues. In DNA, the CDR3 is TGCAGTGCTAGTGCCGGCGCAGGATATAATCAGCCCCAGCATTTT. Residues: CSASAGAGYNQPQHF.

Remarks on this clonotype: Because it lacks the conserved phenylalanine or tryptophan at the end, this CDR3 is likely a read error. V is TRBV7-6 and J is TRBJ2-6; 8 bases are a match to TRBD2. The CDR3 has 17 amino acids. CDR1 and CDR2 from the germline V gene are SGHVS and FNYEAQ. The DNA of the CDR3 is TGTGCCAGCAGCTGGGAGCGGGAGACCTCTGGGGCCAACGGCCTGACTTGC. This gives the protein CASSWERETSGANGLTC.

The chain links TRBV29-1 to TRBJ1-1; D uncertain. Germline CDR1 is SQVTM and CDR2 is ANQGSEA. The CDR3 loop spans 15 amino acids. The V gene lost 0 bases and the J gene lost 4 bases, with 15 bases spanning the gap. The CDR3 protein is CSVEDRGGPGTEAFF. In DNA, the CDR3 is TGCAGCGTTGAAGATCGGGGAGGGCCTGGCACTGAAGCTTTCTTT.

This clonotype occurred a few times. The chain employs TRBV3-1 and TRBJ1-1; tentative D call: TRBD1 (5 bases). The germline CDR1 and CDR2 sequences are LGHDT and YNNKEL (reference sequence). This CDR3 is built from 15 residues. Trimming cost V 4 bases and J 0 bases, with 12 bases left between them. The CDR3 DNA is TGTGCCAGCAGCCGCCCTGGGGGTTTGAACACTGAAGCTTTCTTT. Translation gives CASSRPGGLNTEAFF. The full variable domain, completed using reference TRBV3-1 and TRBJ1-1, is DTAVSQTPKYLVTQMGNDKSIKCEQNLGHDTMYWYKQDSKKFLKIMFSYNNKELIINETVPNRFSPKSPDKAHLNLHINSLELGDSAVYFCASSRPGGLNTEAFFGQGTRLTVV.

The rearrangement uses TRBV2 and TRBJ2-7; maybe TRBD1 (6 bases). The germline V and J ends were trimmed by 6 bases and 6 bases, with 18 bases remaining between them. Germline V CDR1 and CDR2: SNHLY, FYNNEI. The CDR3 spans 14 residues. This CDR3 reads CASRGYRVNCEQYF. In nucleotides, the CDR3 is TGTGCCAGCAGAGGTTACAGGGTCAACTGCGAGCAGTACTTC.

On this clonotype itself: Being one base from a much bigger clone, this may be a read error. This rearrangement joins TRBV7-3 to TRBJ2-2; D gene unclear. This CDR3 spans 14 amino acids. V lost 2 bases and J 7 bases, leaving 11 bases between the germline ends. Germline V lookup: CDR1 SGHTA, CDR2 FQGTGA. The CDR3 region has the DNA TGTGCCAGCAGCTTACGACGGTCCGGCGGGGAGCTGTTTTTT. Its translation is CASSLRRSGGELFF.

This clonotype was found many times. The rearrangement uses TRBV7-2 and TRBJ1-5; possibly TRBD1 for D (6 bases). In germline, CDR1 is SGHTA, CDR2 FQGNSA. With 6 bases removed from V and 0 bases from J, the gap between germline ends came to 24 bases. The CDR3 contains 19 residues. The CDR3 is CASSTQGGLTGGSNQPQHF. CDR3 sequence (DNA): TGTGCCAGCAGTACACAGGGAGGCCTCACCGGAGGTAGCAATCAGCCCCAGCATTTT.

This clonotype came up a few times. The J gene is TRBJ2-7, the V gene TRBV25-1; TRBD1 is a possible D gene (5 bases). V lost 5 bases and J lost 3, with 14 bases in between. The CDR3 contains 14 residues. In germline, CDR1 is MGHDK, CDR2 SYGVNS. The DNA of the CDR3 is TGTGCCAGCAGTCCCTGGACACGGCACTACGAGCAGTACTTC. Its translation is CASSPWTRHYEQYF.

This clonotype was seen many times. V is TRBV5-1 and J is TRBJ1-4, with D maybe TRBD1 (6 bases). The germline CDR1 and CDR2 sequences are SGHRS and YFSETQ. This CDR3 comprises 16 residues. V was pared by 3 bases and J by 2 bases, with 14 bases between. The CDR3 coding sequence is TGCGCCAGCAGCTCAGTCAAAACAGGGACTAATGAAAAACTGTTTTTT. Amino acids: CASSSVKTGTNEKLFF.

This clonotype was seen only a few times. This clone may be a read error of a much larger clone one base away. The chain couples TRBV7-9 to TRBJ2-5, with D unclear. The CDR3 contains 14 residues. V was trimmed by 5 bases and J by 0 bases, leaving 10 bases between them. Germline CDR1 reads SEHNR; CDR2 reads FQNEAQ (reference sequence). This CDR3 reads CASSPEQYQETQYF. DNA of the CDR3: TGTGCCAGCAGCCCGGAACAGTACCAAGAGACCCAGTACTTC.

This clonotype was counted a few times. The chain recombines TRBV20-1 with TRBJ1-5; TRBD1 matches 9 bases. The CDR3 is made up of 14 amino acids. V shed 3 bases and J 6 bases; nucleotides not matched to a gene: 6. CDR1 and CDR2 (germline): DFQATT, SNEGSKA (reference sequence). The chain's CDR3 is CSASGQGNSQPQHF. The CDR3 nucleotides are TGCAGTGCTAGCGGACAGGGGAATAGTCAGCCCCAGCATTTT.